Shown below are 28 T cell receptor beta chains from a single sample sequenced in a study of tumor and adjacent non-tumor tissue in lung cancer. A modified ARM-PCR protocol with three rounds of nested PCR amplified TCRbeta. TCRdb analysed the multiplex PCR reads with MiXCR anew, one entry per CDR3 protein. This table has 200,000 to 250,000 distinct CDR3 sequences, about 71% appearing once. The template was RNA from unsorted bulk tissue. Sequences were obtained from lung tumor tissue. These TCRs come from a man aged 55-75 years with non-small cell lung cancer.

As to this clonotype: At one boundary the junction diverges from the germline segment, which might be a read error. V is TRBV4-1 and J is TRBJ2-3, with 8 nucleotides matching TRBD1. The CDR3 spans 15 residues. Germline V gene sequence: CDR1 MGHRA, CDR2 YSYEKL. CDR3 DNA sequence: TGCGCCAGCAGCCATCAACTAGAGGGGACAGGTACGCAGTATTTT. Protein sequence: CASSHQLEGTGTQYF.

Comment on this clonotype: A junction boundary mismatches the germline segment, possibly from a read error. The J gene is TRBJ2-3, the V gene TRBV12-3 or TRBV12-4; 7 bases agree with TRBD1. This CDR3 spans 16 amino acids. In DNA form, the CDR3 reads TGTGCCAGCAGTCCCTACCGGCTAGCCCAGGGGGATATGCAGTATTTT. This codes for CASSPYRLAQGDMQYF.

This clonotype was detected a few times. Mismatch with germline at one junction end may stem from a read error. The rearrangement links TRBV20-1 to TRBJ2-1; 7 nucleotides agree with TRBD1. The germline gives CDR1 DFQATT, CDR2 SNEGSKA (reference sequence). This CDR3 is built from 12 residues. CDR3: CSASQGVNEQLF. DNA of the CDR3: TGCAGTGCTAGTCAGGGGGTAAATGAGCAGTTATTC.

Comment on this clonotype: A read error may produce the germline difference seen at one junction end. This chain links TRBV6-1 with TRBJ1-1, with 7 bases fitting TRBD1. Germline V gives CDR1 MNHNS, CDR2 SASEGT. This CDR3 is built from 14 residues. CDR3 DNA sequence: TGTGCCAGCAGTGAAGACAGGGGCGACATTGAAGCTCTGTTT. Its translation is CASSEDRGDIEALF.

A word on this clonotype: One end of the junction fails to match germline, which may point to a read error. V is TRBV7-9 and J is TRBJ2-2; 11 bases map to TRBD1. The germline V gene has CDR1 SEHNR and CDR2 FQNEAQ (reference sequence). The CDR3 sequence is 13 residues long. CDR3 bases: TGTGCCTGGACAGGGGGCGACACCAGGGAGCTGTTTTTT. This sequence encodes CAWTGGDTRELFF.

For this clonotype: Being one base from a much bigger clone, this may be a read error. It is likely a read error, because the conserved phenylalanine at the end of the CDR3 is missing. The chain combines TRBV29-1 with TRBJ2-3; D unresolved. The germline V gene has CDR1 SQVTM and CDR2 ANQGSEA. V was cut by 5 bases and J by 2 bases, with 5 bases left in between. The length of the CDR3 is 11 residues. The CDR3 protein is CSVSSTDTQYL. The CDR3 DNA sequence: TGCAGCGTTTCCTCCACAGATACGCAGTATTTA.

The chain carries TRBV29-1 and TRBJ1-1; 8 bases match TRBD1. Germline CDR1 SQVTM, CDR2 ANQGSEA. J was trimmed by 2 bases and V by 1 base; bases with no gene match: 9. CDR3 length: 16 amino acids. CDR3 amino acids: CSVEGSGTGANTEAFF. The CDR3 nucleotides read TGCAGCGTTGAAGGCTCCGGGACAGGAGCAAACACTGAAGCTTTCTTT.

The V call is TRBV20-1, the J call TRBJ2-1; D is possibly TRBD1 or TRBD2 (5 bases each). The CDR3 is 18 residues long. V shed 6 bases and J shed 0 bases, with 24 bases lying between them. Per the germline V gene, CDR1 is DFQATT and CDR2 is SNEGSKA (reference sequence). The chain's CDR3 is CSASGGACQLGSYNEQFF. The CDR3 DNA reads TGCAGTGCCTCTGGGGGAGCGTGCCAATTGGGCTCCTACAATGAGCAGTTCTTC.

To note about this clonotype: One end of the junction varies from germline; a read error may be responsible. The chain links TRBV20-1 to TRBJ1-5; 9 nucleotides align to TRBD1. CDR3 size: 15 residues. Germline V gene data show CDR1 as DFQATT and CDR2 as SNEGSKA (reference sequence). The CDR3 spells CSARDTGGSNPPQHF. CDR3 nucleotide sequence: TGCAGTGCTAGGGATACAGGGGGCAGCAATCCGCCCCAGCATTTT.

This clonotype appeared once. A junction end diverges from the germline sequence, so it may reflect a read error. The rearrangement links TRBV4-2 to TRBJ2-3; D is unresolved. Looked up from germline, CDR1 is LGHNA and CDR2 is YNFKEQ. The CDR3 runs to 13 residues. The DNA for the CDR3 is TGTGTCAGCAGCCAAGGTGGCACAAATACGCAGTATTTT. Protein product: CVSSQGGTNTQYF.

As regards this clonotype: This may come from a read error, since a much larger clone is one base off. V is TRBV11-3 and J is TRBJ2-5; D remains ambiguous. V was trimmed by 5 bases and J by 5 bases, leaving 6 bases between them. The CDR3 covers 11 residues. Germline values: CDR1 SGHNT, CDR2 YENEEA. This CDR3 reads CASSAPETQYF. Here the CDR3 DNA reads TGTGCCAGCAGCGCACCGGAGACCCAGTACTTC.

The chain has TRBV11-1 and TRBJ2-5, with 10 nucleotides matching TRBD2. The CDR3 extends over 16 amino acids. Germline trimming cut 5 bases from V and 5 bases from J; bases unmatched to any gene: 11. CDR1 is SGHAT, CDR2 FQDESV, per germline (reference sequence). CDR3 DNA sequence: TGTGCCAGCAGCCGGCGGACTAGCGGAATCGGTGAGACCCAGTACTTC. It is translated as CASSRRTSGIGETQYF.

This clonotype was counted once. The final CDR3 position lacks the conserved phenylalanine or tryptophan, pointing to a likely read error. The chain joins TRBV4-2 to TRBJ1-5; D is possibly TRBD1 (5 bases). This CDR3 comprises 17 residues. CDR1 LGHNA and CDR2 YNFKEQ come from the germline V gene. CDR3 residues: CVSSQVRETYNNQPQHI. The CDR3 DNA reads as TGTGTCAGCAGTCAAGTCAGGGAAACTTATAACAATCAGCCCCAGCATATT.

Details on this clonotype: Its ends do not fully match the called genes, so a read error is possible. This chain uses TRBV12-3 or TRBV12-4 with TRBJ2-2, with TRBD2 as a possible D gene (5 bases). The CDR3 runs to 13 residues. This chain's CDR3 is CANTDSNTGELFF. The CDR3 coding sequence is TGTGCCAACACTGACTCGAACACCGGGGAACTGTTTTTT.

This clonotype was seen a handful of times. This chain joins TRBV5-4 and TRBJ2-5, with D perhaps TRBD2 (5 bases). Germline V CDR1 and CDR2: SGHNT, YYREEE (reference sequence). The CDR3 is 14 amino acids. The V gene lost 0 bases and the J gene lost 4 bases, with 10 bases spanning the gap. The DNA of the CDR3 is TGTGCCAGCAGCTTGGAAGGGAGAGGAGAGACCCAGTACTTC. It is translated as CASSLEGRGETQYF. Based on the CDR3 plus reference TRBV5-4 and TRBJ2-5, the full variable domain is ETGVTQSPTHLIKTRGQQVTLRCSSQSGHNTVSWYQQALGQGPQFIFQYYREEENGRGNFPPRFSGLQFPNYSSELNVNALELDDSALYLCASSLEGRGETQYFGPGTRLLVL.

A word on this clonotype: Compared with germline, one end of the junction differs, possibly owing to a read error. V is TRBV11-3 and J is TRBJ2-1; 9 bases agree with TRBD2. The CDR3 is made up of 15 amino acids. In germline, CDR1 is SGHNT, CDR2 YENEEA. This CDR3 is CASSSEAGGYSEQFF. The CDR3 DNA follows: TGTGCCAGCAGCTCGGAGGCGGGGGGGTACAGTGAGCAGTTCTTC.

Concerning this clonotype: The junction and the germline gene differ at one end; a read error may be behind it. The rearrangement joins TRBV4-3 to TRBJ2-1; possibly TRBD1 or TRBD2 for D (7 bases each). Germline CDR1 LGHNA, CDR2 YSLEER. There are 20 residues in the CDR3. The CDR3 loop reads CAGSLEGASDGGSSYDEQFF. As DNA, the CDR3 is TGCGCCGGCAGCCTGGAGGGGGCCTCCGACGGGGGGAGCTCCTACGATGAGCAGTTCTTC.

This chain links TRBV11-2 with TRBJ2-5; D ambiguous. The germline gives CDR1 SGHAT, CDR2 FQNNGV. The CDR3 consists of 13 residues. Trimming shortened V by 7 bases and J by 5 bases, and 14 bases separated the two germline ends. The CDR3, as DNA: TGTGCCAGCATCTCGGTATTTATGGAGACCCAGTACTTC. This encodes CASISVFMETQYF.

Comment on this clonotype: One junction end disagrees with the germline gene, perhaps due to a read error. The genes are TRBV11-3 and TRBJ2-3, with 9 bases lining up with TRBD1. The V gene's germline CDR1 is SGHNT and CDR2 YENEEA. The CDR3 totals 14 residues. The CDR3, as DNA: TGTGCCAGCAGCCGCGGACAGGGGACAGATATGCAGTATTTT. This sequence encodes CASSRGQGTDMQYF.

This clonotype appeared once. Relative to the germline gene, one junction end is altered; a read error may explain this. CDR3 in amino acids: CASSRGQGGTDPQYF. The DNA for the CDR3 is TGTGCCAGCAGCCGGGGACAGGGTGGCACAGATCCGCAGTATTTT. The chain recombines TRBV11-3 with TRBJ2-3; 9 positions agree with TRBD1. Looked up from germline, CDR1 is SGHNT and CDR2 is YENEEA. The CDR3 loop spans 15 amino acids.

This clonotype came up a few times. V is TRBV25-1 and J is TRBJ2-7, with TRBD1 matching over 8 bases. This CDR3 spans 13 amino acids. Losses at the gene ends were 2 bases for V and 6 bases for J; bases not matched to a gene: 3. Per the germline V gene, CDR1 is MGHDK and CDR2 is SYGVNS. CDR3 nucleotides: TGTGCCAGCAGTGAACAGGGGGCGAGCGAGCAGTACTTC. As protein: CASSEQGASEQYF.

Points on this clonotype: A clone one base away is much larger, so this may be a read error. In DNA form, the CDR3 reads TGTGGCAGCAGTTATCGGGGGTTAGGGGGCGAGCAGTACTTC. Translated, it gives CGSSYRGLGGEQYF. This chain links TRBV6-5 with TRBJ2-7, with D perhaps matching TRBD1 or TRBD2 (6 bases each). The CDR3 is made up of 14 amino acids. Germline V gives CDR1 MNHEY, CDR2 SVGAGI.

Details on this clonotype: Since the CDR3 does not end with the conserved phenylalanine or tryptophan, this likely comes from a read error. The rearrangement joins TRBV11-2 to TRBJ2-5; D is unclear. The CDR3 extends over 13 amino acids. Germline values: CDR1 SGHAT, CDR2 FQNNGV. In DNA form, the CDR3 reads TGTGCCAGCAGCTTAGACAGCCAAGAGAGCCAGTACTTA. Amino acid sequence: CASSLDSQESQYL.

With regard to this clonotype: Since a much larger clone is just one base distant, this may be a read error. The V call is TRBV12-3 or TRBV12-4, the J call TRBJ2-3, with 7 bases lining up with TRBD1. This CDR3 is 13 amino acids long. The CDR3 nucleotides are TGTGCCAGCCTTAGGGCAGGGACAGATACGCTGTATTTT. It encodes CASLRAGTDTLYF.

The chain carries TRBV4-2 and TRBJ1-2; TRBD1 matches 7 bases. The trim removed 1 base at V and 10 bases at J, leaving 9 bases unmatched. Per the germline V gene, CDR1 is LGHNA and CDR2 is YNFKEQ. CDR3 length equals 14 residues. The DNA for the CDR3 is TGTGCCAGCAGCCAAGGACATGTAGGGGGCGACTACACCTTC. Residues: CASSQGHVGGDYTF.

For this clonotype: It may be a read error: a sequence one base away is much more abundant. The gene calls are TRBV4-3 and TRBJ1-1; D not certain. Germline values: CDR1 LGHNA, CDR2 YSLEER. This CDR3 contains 13 residues. The CDR3 nucleotides read TGCGCCAGCAGCCAAGAGGTGAACACTGAAGCTTTGTTT. This encodes CASSQEVNTEALF.

The J gene is TRBJ2-1, the V gene TRBV5-6; 10 bases align to TRBD2. V lost 3 bases and J lost 1; bases outside the gene matches: 10. CDR1 is SGHDT, CDR2 YYEEEE, per germline. CDR3 size: 18 residues. The DNA of the CDR3 is TGTGCCAGCAGCTCACTCACTAGCGGGGTAGCTTCCTACAATGAGCAGTTCTTC. Its protein product is CASSSLTSGVASYNEQFF.

The count of this clonotype is one. This chain uses TRBV11-3 with TRBJ2-1; TRBD2 might be the D (6 bases). The V gene's germline CDR1 is SGHNT and CDR2 YENEEA. The V gene lost 10 bases and the J gene lost 8 bases, with 24 bases spanning the gap. The CDR3 is made up of 15 amino acids. Written as DNA, the CDR3 is TGTGCCATCAGGCGAAAATATTTAACGGGAGATGAGCAGTTCTTC. This codes for CAIRRKYLTGDEQFF.